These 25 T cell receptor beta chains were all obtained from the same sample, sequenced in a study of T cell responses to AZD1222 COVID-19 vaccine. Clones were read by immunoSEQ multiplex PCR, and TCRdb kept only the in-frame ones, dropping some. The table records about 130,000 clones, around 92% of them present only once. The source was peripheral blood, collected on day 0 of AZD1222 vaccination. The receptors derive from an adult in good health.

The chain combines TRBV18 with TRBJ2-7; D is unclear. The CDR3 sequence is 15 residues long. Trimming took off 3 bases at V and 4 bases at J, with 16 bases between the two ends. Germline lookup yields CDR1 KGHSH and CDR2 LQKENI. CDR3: CASSPIGTSNYEQYF. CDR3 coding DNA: TGTGCCAGCTCACCCATAGGAACGTCTAATTACGAGCAGTACTTC.

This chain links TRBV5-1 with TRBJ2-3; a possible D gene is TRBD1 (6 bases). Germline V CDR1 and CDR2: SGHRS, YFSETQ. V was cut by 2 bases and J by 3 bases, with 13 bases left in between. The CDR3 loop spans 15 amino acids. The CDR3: CASSFRGDPTDTQYF. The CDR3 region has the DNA TGCGCCAGCAGCTTCAGGGGTGACCCTACAGATACGCAGTATTTT.

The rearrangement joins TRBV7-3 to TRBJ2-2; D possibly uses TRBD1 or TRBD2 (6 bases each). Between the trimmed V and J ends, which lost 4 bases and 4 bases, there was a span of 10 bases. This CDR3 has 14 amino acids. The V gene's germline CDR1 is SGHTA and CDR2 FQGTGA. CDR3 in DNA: TGTGCCAGCAGCTCACAGGGAGGCACCGGGGAGCTGTTTTTT. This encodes CASSSQGGTGELFF.

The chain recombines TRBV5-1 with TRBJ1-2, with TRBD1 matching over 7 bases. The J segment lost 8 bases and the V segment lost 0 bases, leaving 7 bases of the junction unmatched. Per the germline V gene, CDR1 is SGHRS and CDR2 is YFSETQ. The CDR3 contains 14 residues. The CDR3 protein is CASSLDRGRMGYTF. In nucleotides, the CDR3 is TGCGCCAGCAGCTTGGACAGGGGTCGGATGGGCTACACCTTC.

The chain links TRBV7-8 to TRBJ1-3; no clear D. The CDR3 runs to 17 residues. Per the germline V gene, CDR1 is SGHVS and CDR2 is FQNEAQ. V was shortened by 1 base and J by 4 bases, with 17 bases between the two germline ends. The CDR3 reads CASSLGAVGVLGNTIYF. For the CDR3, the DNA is TGTGCCAGCAGCTTAGGGGCGGTCGGGGTCCTCGGAAACACCATATATTTT.

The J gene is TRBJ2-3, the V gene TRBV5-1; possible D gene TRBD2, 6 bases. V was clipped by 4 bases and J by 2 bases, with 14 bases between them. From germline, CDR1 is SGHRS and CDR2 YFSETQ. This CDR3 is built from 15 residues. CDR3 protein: CASSGTSRVTDTQYF. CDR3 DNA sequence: TGCGCCAGCAGCGGAACTAGCAGAGTCACAGATACGCAGTATTTT.

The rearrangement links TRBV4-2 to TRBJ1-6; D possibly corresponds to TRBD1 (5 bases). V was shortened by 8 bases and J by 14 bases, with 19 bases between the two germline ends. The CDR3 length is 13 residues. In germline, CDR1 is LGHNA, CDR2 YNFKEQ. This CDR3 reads CASAPGTDHTLHF. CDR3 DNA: TGTGCCAGCGCCCCCGGGACGGATCACACCCTCCACTTT.

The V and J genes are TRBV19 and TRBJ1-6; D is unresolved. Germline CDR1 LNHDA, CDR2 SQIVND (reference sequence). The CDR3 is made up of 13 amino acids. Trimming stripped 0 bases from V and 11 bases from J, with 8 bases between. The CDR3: CASSIEAFAPLHF. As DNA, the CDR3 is TGTGCCAGTAGTATAGAAGCGTTTGCACCCCTCCACTTT.

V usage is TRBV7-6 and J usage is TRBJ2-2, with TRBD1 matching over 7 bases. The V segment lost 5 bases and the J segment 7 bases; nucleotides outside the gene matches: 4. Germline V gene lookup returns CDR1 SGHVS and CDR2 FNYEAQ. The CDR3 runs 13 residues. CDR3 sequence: CASSPWTGGELFF. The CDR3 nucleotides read TGTGCCAGCAGCCCCTGGACAGGCGGGGAGCTGTTTTTT. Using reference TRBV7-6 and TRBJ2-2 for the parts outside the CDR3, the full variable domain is GAGVSQSPRYKVTKRGQDVALRCDPISGHVSLYWYRQALGQGPEFLTYFNYEAQQDKSGLPNDRFSAERPEGSISTLTIQRTEQRDSAMYRCASSPWTGGELFFGEGSRLTVL.

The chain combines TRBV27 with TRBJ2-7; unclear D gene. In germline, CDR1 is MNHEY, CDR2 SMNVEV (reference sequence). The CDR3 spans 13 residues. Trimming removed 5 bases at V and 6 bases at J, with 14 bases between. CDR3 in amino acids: CASSPPKVREQYF. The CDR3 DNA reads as TGTGCCAGCAGTCCACCTAAGGTCCGCGAGCAGTACTTC.

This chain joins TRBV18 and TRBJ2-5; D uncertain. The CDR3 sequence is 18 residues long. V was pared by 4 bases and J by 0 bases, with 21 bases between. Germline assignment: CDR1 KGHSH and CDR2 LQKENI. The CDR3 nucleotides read TGTGCCAGCTCACGAAACCTGGCGGCCAACCTTAACCAAGAGACCCAGTACTTC. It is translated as CASSRNLAANLNQETQYF.

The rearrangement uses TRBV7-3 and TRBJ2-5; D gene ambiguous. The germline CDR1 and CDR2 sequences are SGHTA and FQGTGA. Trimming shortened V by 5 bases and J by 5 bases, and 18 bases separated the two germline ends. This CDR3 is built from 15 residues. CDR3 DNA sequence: TGTGCCAGCAGCCAGGACGGCGGTTGGTGGGAGACCCAGTACTTC. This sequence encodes CASSQDGGWWETQYF. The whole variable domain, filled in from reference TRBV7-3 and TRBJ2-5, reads GAGVSQTPSNKVTEKGKYVELRCDPISGHTALYWYRQSLGQGPEFLIYFQGTGAADDSGLPNDRFFAVRPEGSVSTLKIQRTERGDSAVYLCASSQDGGWWETQYFGPGTRLLVL.

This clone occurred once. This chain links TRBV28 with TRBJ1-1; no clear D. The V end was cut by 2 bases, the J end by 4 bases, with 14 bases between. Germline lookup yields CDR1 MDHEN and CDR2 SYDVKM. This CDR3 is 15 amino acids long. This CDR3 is CASSLTGTPGTEAFF. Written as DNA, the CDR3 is TGTGCCAGCAGTTTAACCGGAACCCCCGGCACTGAAGCTTTCTTT.

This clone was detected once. The CDR3 here is CASSLQEFQPQHF. The DNA for the CDR3 is TGTGCCAGCAGTCTACAGGAATTTCAGCCCCAGCATTTT. The V gene is TRBV6-5, the J gene TRBJ1-5; D is possibly TRBD1 (5 bases). The germline V and J ends were trimmed by 5 bases and 6 bases, with 11 bases remaining between them. Germline CDR1 and CDR2: MNHEY and SVGAGI. This CDR3 contains 13 residues.

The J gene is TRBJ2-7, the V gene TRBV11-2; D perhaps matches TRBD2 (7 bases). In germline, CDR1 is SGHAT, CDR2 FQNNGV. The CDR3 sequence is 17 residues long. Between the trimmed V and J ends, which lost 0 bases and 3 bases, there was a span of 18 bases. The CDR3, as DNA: TGTGCCAGCAGCTTAGATAGAGGGGGGGGCCGACTCTACGAGCAGTACTTC. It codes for CASSLDRGGGRLYEQYF. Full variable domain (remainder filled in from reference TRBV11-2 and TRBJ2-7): EAGVAQSPRYKIIEKRQSVAFWCNPISGHATLYWYQQILGQGPKLLIQFQNNGVVDDSQLPKDRFSAERLKGVDSTLKIQPAKLEDSAVYLCASSLDRGGGRLYEQYFGPGTRLTVT.

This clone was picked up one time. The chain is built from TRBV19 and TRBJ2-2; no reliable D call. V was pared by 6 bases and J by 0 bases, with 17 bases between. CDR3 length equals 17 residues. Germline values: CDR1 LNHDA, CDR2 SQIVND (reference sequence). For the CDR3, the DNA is TGTGCCAGTAGGGTACCCTCCCCGTACGCGAACACCGGGGAGCTGTTTTTT. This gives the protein CASRVPSPYANTGELFF.

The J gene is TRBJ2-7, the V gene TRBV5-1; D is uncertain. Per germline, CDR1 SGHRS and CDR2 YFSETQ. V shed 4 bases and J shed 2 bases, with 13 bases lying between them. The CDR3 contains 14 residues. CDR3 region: CASSRGTEPYEQYF. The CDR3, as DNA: TGCGCCAGCAGCCGCGGTACGGAACCCTACGAGCAGTACTTC.

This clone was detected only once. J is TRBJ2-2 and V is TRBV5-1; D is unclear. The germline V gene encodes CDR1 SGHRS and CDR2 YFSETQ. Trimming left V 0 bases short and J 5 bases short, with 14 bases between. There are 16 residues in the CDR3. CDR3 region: CASSLAIGQITGELFF. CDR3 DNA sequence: TGCGCCAGCAGCTTGGCGATAGGGCAGATAACCGGGGAGCTGTTTTTT.

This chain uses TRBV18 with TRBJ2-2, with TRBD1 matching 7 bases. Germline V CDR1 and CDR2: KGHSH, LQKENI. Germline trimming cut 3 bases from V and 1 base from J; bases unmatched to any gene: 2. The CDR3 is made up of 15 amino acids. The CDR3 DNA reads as TGTGCCAGCTCACCTCGACAGGGGAACACCGGGGAGCTGTTTTTT. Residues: CASSPRQGNTGELFF.

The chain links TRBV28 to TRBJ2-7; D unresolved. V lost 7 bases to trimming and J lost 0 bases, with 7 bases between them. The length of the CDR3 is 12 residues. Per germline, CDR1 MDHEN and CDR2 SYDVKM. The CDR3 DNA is TGTGCCAGCATGGGGAACTCCTACGAGCAGTACTTC. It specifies CASMGNSYEQYF.

This CDR3 is CASSNRDRGQRETQYF. CDR3 DNA: TGTGCCAGCAGCAACCGGGACAGGGGGCAAAGAGAGACCCAGTACTTC. The chain carries TRBV3-1 (or the pseudogene TRBV3-2) and TRBJ2-5, with 12 bases lining up with TRBD1. CDR1 and CDR2 (germline): LGHDT, YNNKEL (reference sequence). V trimming: 5 bases; J trimming: 4 bases; junction bases outside the gene matches: 8. This CDR3 contains 16 residues.

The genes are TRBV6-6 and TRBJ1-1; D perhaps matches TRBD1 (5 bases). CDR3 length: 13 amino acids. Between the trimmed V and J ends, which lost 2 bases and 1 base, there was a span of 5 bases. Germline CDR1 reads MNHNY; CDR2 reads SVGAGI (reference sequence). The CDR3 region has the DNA TGTGCCAGCAGTTACGGGGGGAACACTGAAGCTTTCTTT. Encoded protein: CASSYGGNTEAFF.

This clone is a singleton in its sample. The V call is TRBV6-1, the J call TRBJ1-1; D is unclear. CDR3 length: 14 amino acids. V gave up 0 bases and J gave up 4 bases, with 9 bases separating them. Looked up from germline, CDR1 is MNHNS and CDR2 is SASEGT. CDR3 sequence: CASSEATARTEAFF. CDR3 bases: TGTGCCAGCAGTGAAGCAACAGCTCGCACTGAAGCTTTCTTT.

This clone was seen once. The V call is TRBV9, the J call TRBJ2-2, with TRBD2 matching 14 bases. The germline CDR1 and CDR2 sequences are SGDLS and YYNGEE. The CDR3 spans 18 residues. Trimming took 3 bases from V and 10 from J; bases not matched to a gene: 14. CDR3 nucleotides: TGTGCCAGCAGCGCCACGATATTAGGACTAGCGGGAGGTATGGAGCTGTTTTTT. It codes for CASSATILGLAGGMELFF.

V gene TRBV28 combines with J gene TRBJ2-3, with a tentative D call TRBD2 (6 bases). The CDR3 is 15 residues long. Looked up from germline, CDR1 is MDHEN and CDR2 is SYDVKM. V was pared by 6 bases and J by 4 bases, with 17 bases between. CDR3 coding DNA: TGTGCCAGCAGCCCGGCGGGACCCACCGCAGATACGCAGTATTTT. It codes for CASSPAGPTADTQYF.